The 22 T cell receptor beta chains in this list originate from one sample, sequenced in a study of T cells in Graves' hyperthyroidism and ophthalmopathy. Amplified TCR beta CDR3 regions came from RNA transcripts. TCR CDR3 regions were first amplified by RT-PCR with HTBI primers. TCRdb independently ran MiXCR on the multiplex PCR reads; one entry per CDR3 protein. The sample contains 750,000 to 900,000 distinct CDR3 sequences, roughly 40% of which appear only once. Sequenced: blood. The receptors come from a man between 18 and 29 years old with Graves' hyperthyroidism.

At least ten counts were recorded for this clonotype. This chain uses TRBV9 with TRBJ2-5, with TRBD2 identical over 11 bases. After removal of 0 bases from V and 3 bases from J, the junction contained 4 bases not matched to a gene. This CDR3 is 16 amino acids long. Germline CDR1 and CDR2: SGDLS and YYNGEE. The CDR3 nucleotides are TGTGCCAGCAGCGTAGGTGGGACTAGCGGCAAAGAGACCCAGTACTTC. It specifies CASSVGGTSGKETQYF.

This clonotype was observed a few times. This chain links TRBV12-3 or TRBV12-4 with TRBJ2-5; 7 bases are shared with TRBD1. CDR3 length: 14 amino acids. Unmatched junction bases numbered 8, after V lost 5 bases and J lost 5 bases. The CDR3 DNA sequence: TGTGCCAGCAGTAACCGACAGGGTAGTGAGACCCAGTACTTC. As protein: CASSNRQGSETQYF.

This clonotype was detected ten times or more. The CDR3, as DNA: TGCGCCAGCAGCCTCGACCCGTGGAACACTGAAGCTTTCTTT. It codes for CASSLDPWNTEAFF. The chain combines TRBV4-1 with TRBJ1-1; no firm D call. Looked up from germline, CDR1 is MGHRA and CDR2 is YSYEKL. This CDR3 spans 14 amino acids. V was clipped by 4 bases and J by 1 base, with 10 bases between them.

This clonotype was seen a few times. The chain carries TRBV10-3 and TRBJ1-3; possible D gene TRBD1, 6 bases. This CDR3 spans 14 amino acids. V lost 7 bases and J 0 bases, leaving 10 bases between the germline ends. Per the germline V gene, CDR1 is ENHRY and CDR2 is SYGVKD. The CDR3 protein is CAINRDHSGNTIYF. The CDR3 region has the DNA TGTGCCATCAACAGGGACCACTCTGGAAACACCATATATTTT.

Here the CDR3 reads CASSQWHEQYF. DNA of the CDR3: TGTGCCAGCAGCCAATGGCACGAGCAGTACTTC. The V and J genes are TRBV3-1 and TRBJ2-7; D not certain. Per germline, CDR1 LGHDT and CDR2 YNNKEL (reference sequence). The CDR3 is 11 amino acids. V shed 2 bases and J shed 5 bases, with 4 bases lying between them.

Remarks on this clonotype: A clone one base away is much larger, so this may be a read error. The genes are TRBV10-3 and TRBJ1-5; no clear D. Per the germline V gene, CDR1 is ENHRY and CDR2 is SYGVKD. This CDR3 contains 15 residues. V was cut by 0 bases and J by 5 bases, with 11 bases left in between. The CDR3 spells CAISESTTVDQPQHF. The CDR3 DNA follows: TGTGCCATCAGTGAGTCGACCACAGTCGATCAGCCCCAGCATTTT.

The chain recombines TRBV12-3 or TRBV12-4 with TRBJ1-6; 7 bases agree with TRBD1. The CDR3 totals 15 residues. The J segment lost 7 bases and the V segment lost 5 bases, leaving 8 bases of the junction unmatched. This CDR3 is CASSPRDRDNSPLHF. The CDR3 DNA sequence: TGTGCCAGCAGTCCCCGGGACAGAGACAATTCACCCCTCCACTTT.

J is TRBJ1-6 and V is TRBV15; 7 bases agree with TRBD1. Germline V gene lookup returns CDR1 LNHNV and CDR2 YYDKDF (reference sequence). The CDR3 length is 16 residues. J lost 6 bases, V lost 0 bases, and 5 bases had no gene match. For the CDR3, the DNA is TGTGCCACCAGCAGAGATACGACAGGGTCTAATTCACCCCTCCACTTT. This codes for CATSRDTTGSNSPLHF. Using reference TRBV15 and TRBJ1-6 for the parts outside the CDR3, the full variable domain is DAMVIQNPRYQVTQFGKPVTLSCSQTLNHNVMYWYQQKSSQAPKLLFHYYDKDFNNEADTPDNFQSRRPNTSFCFLDIRSPGLGDTAMYLCATSRDTTGSNSPLHFGNGTRLTVT.

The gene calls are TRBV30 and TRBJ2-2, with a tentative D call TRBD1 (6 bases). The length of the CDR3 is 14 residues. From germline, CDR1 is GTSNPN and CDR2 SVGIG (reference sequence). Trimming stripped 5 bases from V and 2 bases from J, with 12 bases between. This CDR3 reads CAWGGLPNTGELFF. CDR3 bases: TGTGCCTGGGGGGGCCTTCCTAACACCGGGGAGCTGTTTTTT.

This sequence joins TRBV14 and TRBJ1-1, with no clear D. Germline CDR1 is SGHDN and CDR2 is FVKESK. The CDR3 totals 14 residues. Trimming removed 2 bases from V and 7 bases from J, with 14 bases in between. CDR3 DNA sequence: TGTGCCAGCAGCCAAAGACCTCATGCGGTTGAAGCTTTCTTT. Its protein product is CASSQRPHAVEAFF.

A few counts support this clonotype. CDR3 DNA: TGTGCCAGCAGCTTTTCTGTACAGGGGTCCTACGAGCAGTACTTC. Translation: CASSFSVQGSYEQYF. The chain carries TRBV7-9 and TRBJ2-7, with 7 bases lining up with TRBD1. The V segment lost 3 bases and the J segment 1 base; nucleotides outside the gene matches: 6. CDR1 SEHNR and CDR2 FQNEAQ come from the germline V gene (reference sequence). CDR3 length: 15 residues. The variable domain in full, completed from reference TRBV7-9 and TRBJ2-7, reads DTGVSQNPRHKITKRGQNVTFRCDPISEHNRLYWYRQTLGQGPEFLTYFQNEAQLEKSRLLSDRFSAERPKGSFSTLEIQRTEQGDSAMYLCASSFSVQGSYEQYFGPGTRLTVT.

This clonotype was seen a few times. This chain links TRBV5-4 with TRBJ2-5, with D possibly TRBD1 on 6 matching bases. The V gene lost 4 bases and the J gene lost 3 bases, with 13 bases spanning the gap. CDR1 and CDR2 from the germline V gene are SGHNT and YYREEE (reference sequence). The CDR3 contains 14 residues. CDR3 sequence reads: CASSGGQRKETQYF. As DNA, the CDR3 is TGTGCCAGCAGCGGGGGACAACGAAAAGAGACCCAGTACTTC.

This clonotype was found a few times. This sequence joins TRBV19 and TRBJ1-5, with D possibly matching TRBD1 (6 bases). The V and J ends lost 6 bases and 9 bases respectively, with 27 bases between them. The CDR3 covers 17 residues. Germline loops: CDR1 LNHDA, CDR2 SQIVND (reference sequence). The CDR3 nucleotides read TGTGCCAGTAGCGACATAGATATTGGACAGCTCCCCCGGCCCCAGCATTTT. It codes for CASSDIDIGQLPRPQHF.

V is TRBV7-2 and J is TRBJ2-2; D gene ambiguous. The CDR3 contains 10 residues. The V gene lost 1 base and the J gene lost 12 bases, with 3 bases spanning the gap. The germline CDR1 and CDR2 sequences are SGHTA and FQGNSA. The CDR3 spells CASSLGQLFF. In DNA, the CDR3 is TGTGCCAGCAGCTTAGGGCAGCTGTTTTTT.

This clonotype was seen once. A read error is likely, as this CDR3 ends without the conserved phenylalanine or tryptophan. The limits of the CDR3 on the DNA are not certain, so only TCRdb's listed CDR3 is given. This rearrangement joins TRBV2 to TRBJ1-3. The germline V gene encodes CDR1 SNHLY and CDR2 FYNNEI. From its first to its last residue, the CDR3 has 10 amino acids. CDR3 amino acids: CASRAGLAVT.

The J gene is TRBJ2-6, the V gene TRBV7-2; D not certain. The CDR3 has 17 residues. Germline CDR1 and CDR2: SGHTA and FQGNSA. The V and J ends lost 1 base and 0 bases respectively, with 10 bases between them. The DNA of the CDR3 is TGTGCCAGCAGCTTAGTTTCAGACACCTCTGGGGCCAACGTCCTGACTTTC. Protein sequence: CASSLVSDTSGANVLTF.

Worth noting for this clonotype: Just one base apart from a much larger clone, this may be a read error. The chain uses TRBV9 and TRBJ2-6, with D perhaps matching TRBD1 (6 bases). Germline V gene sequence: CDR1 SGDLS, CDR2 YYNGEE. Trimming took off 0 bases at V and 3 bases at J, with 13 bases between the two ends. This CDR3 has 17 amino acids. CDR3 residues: CASSVGGQGGGANVLTF. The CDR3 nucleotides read TGTGCCAGCAGCGTAGGGGGGCAGGGTGGTGGGGCCAACGTCCTGACTTTC.

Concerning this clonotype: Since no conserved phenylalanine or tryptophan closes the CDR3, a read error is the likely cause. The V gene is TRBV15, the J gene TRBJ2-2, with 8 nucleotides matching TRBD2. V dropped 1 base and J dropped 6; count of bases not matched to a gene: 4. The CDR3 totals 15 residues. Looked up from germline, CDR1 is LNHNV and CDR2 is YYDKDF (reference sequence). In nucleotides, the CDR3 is TGTGCCACCAGCAGAGTTAGCGGGACTCCCGGGGAGCTGTTTTCT. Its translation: CATSRVSGTPGELFS.

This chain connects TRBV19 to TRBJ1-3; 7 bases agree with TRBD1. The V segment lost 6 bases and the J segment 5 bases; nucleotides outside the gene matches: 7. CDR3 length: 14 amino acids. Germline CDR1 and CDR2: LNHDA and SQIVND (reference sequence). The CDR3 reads CASSSTGARNTIYF. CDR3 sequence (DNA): TGTGCCAGTAGCAGCACAGGGGCGCGAAACACCATATATTTT.

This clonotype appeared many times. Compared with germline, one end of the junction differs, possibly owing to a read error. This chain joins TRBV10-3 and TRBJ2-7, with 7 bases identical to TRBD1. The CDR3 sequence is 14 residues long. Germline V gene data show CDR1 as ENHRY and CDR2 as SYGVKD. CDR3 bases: TGTGCCATCAGGCGGTCAGGGGGATCCTCCGAGCAGTACTTC. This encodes CAIRRSGGSSEQYF.

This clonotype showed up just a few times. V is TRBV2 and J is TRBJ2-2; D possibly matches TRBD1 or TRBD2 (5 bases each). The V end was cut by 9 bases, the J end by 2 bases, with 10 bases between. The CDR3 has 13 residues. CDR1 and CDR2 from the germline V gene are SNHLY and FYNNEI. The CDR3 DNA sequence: TGTGCCAGACGGGACCGAAACACCGGGGAGCTGTTTTTT. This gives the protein CARRDRNTGELFF.

The CDR3 nucleotides read TGTGCCAGCAGTAACCGGACAGGGGTTGCCGGGGAGCTGTTTTTT. Amino acids: CASSNRTGVAGELFF. The rearrangement joins TRBV6-5 to TRBJ2-2, with 9 bases that match TRBD1. V dropped 5 bases and J dropped 6; count of bases not matched to a gene: 7. CDR1 is MNHEY and CDR2 is SVGAGI in the germline V gene. The CDR3 contains 15 residues.